What follows describes a single T cell receptor (beta chain). Its antigen is not identified. A read error may explain this, as a much larger clone is one base away. Without the conserved terminal phenylalanine or tryptophan, this CDR3 likely stems from a read error. V lost 8 bases, J lost 5 bases, and 8 bases lay in between. The germline CDR1 and CDR2 sequences are SNHLY and FYNNEI. CDR3 length: 11 residues. Starting material of 400 to 600 ng total RNA yielded TCR beta cDNA via a constant-region primer. What produced the TCR beta libraries was three nested multiplex PCR rounds using slightly modified ARM-PCR. Rounds one and two of PCR, each of 10 cycles, were primed with TRBV1-TRBV30 forward primers and a C-beta reverse primer. Using its own MiXCR run on the multiplex PCR reads, TCRdb lists one record per CDR3 protein. The repertoire includes roughly 120,000 distinct CDR3 sequences, around two thirds of them detected once, and roughly a tenth sits in the top ten.

The data were taken from a study of tumor-infiltrating lymphocytes in primary liver carcinoma. Study in general: Enrolled patients were male and female, aged 30 to 69 years. Study observations and caveats: Found in all five tumor regions were only about 7.5-24% of top clones.

Each 20-30 mg portion of unsorted bulk tissue served as the source for co-extraction of RNA and DNA. Separate regions, five per tumor, were sampled. Sequences were obtained from liver tumor tissue from sampling region 1. The subset is: tumor region T1, superior pole. The receptor was derived from an older woman with primary liver carcinoma and hepatitis B virus infection. The chain recombines TRBV2 with TRBJ2-3; D is undetermined. The CDR3 DNA reads as TGTGCCAGCGCTAGTGGAGATACGCAGTATTCT. Translating it yields CASASGDTQYS.